This TCR beta chain is drawn from a study of shared clonotypes between healthy human individuals. Looking at the study overall: Every donor yielded three CD4 naive, three CD4 memory, two CD8 naive and one CD8 memory plate.

Notes on this clone: Its antigen remains unidentified.

Method: immunoSEQ multiplex PCR; TCRdb's copy keeps in-frame clones and lacks some. Among roughly 2,000,000 clones, approximately 95% were seen once, and the ten largest hold 1% to 1.5%. Study-wide points: The sharing of 4.5% to 5% of naive CD4 clonotypes was seen across several donors. Despite large depth, sorted-subset datasets appeared incompletely sequenced. Tissue TCR repertoires likely differ from these blood-only repertoires.

Naive CD8 cells lacked CD45RO, underwent positive selection for CCR7 and left out terminally differentiated effector memory CD45RA+ cells. The source is a man aged 18 to 35 in good health. The specimen was naive CD8+ T cells sorted from blood.

The CDR3 DNA follows: TGTGCCAGCAGTTTCAGCCTGACAGGGGAAGGTGGCTACACCTTC. This sequence encodes CASSFSLTGEGGYTF. The chain uses TRBV27 and TRBJ1-2; 8 bases agree with TRBD1. V lost 3 bases and J lost 7; bases outside the gene matches: 10. Germline lookup yields CDR1 MNHEY and CDR2 SMNVEV (reference sequence). CDR3 length equals 15 residues.